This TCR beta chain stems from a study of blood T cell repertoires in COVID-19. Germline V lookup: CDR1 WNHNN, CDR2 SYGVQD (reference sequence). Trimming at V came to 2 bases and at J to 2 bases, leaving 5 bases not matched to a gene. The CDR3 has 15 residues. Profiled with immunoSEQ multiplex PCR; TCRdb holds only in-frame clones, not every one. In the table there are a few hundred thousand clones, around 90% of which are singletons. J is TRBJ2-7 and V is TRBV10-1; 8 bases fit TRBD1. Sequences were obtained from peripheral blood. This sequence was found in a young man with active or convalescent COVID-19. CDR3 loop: CASSEGQGATYEQYF. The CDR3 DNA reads TGCGCCAGCAGTGAGGGTCAGGGGGCTACCTACGAGCAGTACTTC.